Listed here are 20 T cell receptor beta chains from one sample, sequenced in a study of cytomegalovirus exposure and HLA in healthy donors. The PCR made use of 60 Vbeta and 13 Jbeta primers. The repertoire was sequenced with immunoSEQ multiplex PCR; TCRdb's copy has only in-frame clones and lacks some. This repertoire shows about 160,000 clones, roughly four fifths found once; its top ten account for roughly 10%. Sequenced material: PBMCs. Receptors originate from a man in his fifties in good health and CMV-seropositive.

The rearrangement uses TRBV10-3 and TRBJ2-2, with D maybe TRBD2 (5 bases). This CDR3 has 15 residues. V lost 4 bases and J 1 base, leaving 10 bases between the germline ends. The V gene's germline CDR1 is ENHRY and CDR2 SYGVKD. The CDR3 sequence: CAISAGGWNTGELFF. In DNA, the CDR3 is TGTGCCATCAGTGCCGGCGGGTGGAACACCGGGGAGCTGTTTTTT.

The chain carries TRBV6-1 and TRBJ1-4; D not resolved. CDR3 length: 13 amino acids. Looked up from germline, CDR1 is MNHNS and CDR2 is SASEGT. Deletions cut 6 bases from V and 2 bases from J, with 7 bases between. The CDR3 nucleotides read TGTGCCAGCAGGGGCTATACTAATGAAAAACTGTTTTTT. Protein product: CASRGYTNEKLFF.

This sequence joins TRBV15 and TRBJ2-5; D is perhaps TRBD2 (7 bases). Trimming removed 6 bases from V and 5 bases from J, with 16 bases in between. There are 14 residues in the CDR3. Germline CDR1 and CDR2: LNHNV and YYDKDF (reference sequence). The DNA for the CDR3 is TGTGCCACCAGGGGGGGGCGGACCATGGAGACCCAGTACTTC. It specifies CATRGGRTMETQYF.

V usage is TRBV30 and J usage is TRBJ2-1; 9 nucleotides line up with TRBD1. Germline CDR1 GTSNPN, CDR2 SVGIG (reference sequence). This CDR3 has 16 amino acids. The J segment lost 6 bases and the V segment lost 2 bases, leaving 11 bases of the junction unmatched. Written as DNA, the CDR3 is TGTGCCTGGAGTCTTGGGACAGGGTCAACGGGCAATGAGCAGTTCTTC. Translation gives CAWSLGTGSTGNEQFF.

The CDR3 region has the DNA TGTGCCAACTCCCCAGGAATCGGACAGGGAAATGAAGCTTTCTTT. This sequence encodes CANSPGIGQGNEAFF. The chain joins TRBV6-6 to TRBJ1-1; TRBD1 matches at 8 bases. This CDR3 region has 15 residues. Germline-derived CDR1 and CDR2 are MNHNY and SVGAGI (reference sequence). The V and J ends lost 10 bases and 7 bases, in that order; junction bases with no gene match: 17.

The sample holds a few counts of this clone. The genes are TRBV6-5 and TRBJ2-7; D gene ambiguous. From germline, CDR1 is MNHEY and CDR2 SVGAGI. CDR3 length: 15 residues. V lost 0 bases to trimming and J lost 0 bases, with 9 bases between them. CDR3 nucleotides: TGTGCCAGCAGTTACTCTGCCGAACTCTCCTACGAGCAGTACTTC. This translates into CASSYSAELSYEQYF.

The rearrangement uses TRBV5-1 and TRBJ1-1, with D possibly TRBD1 on 6 matching bases. V lost 0 bases, J lost 3 bases, and 12 bases lay in between. This CDR3 region has 15 residues. Germline assignment: CDR1 SGHRS and CDR2 YFSETQ. The CDR3 sequence is CASSLAQGWYTEAFF. In DNA form, the CDR3 reads TGCGCCAGCAGCTTGGCCCAGGGGTGGTACACTGAAGCTTTCTTT.

The rearrangement links TRBV5-1 to TRBJ2-7; D possibly corresponds to TRBD1 (5 bases). The CDR3 is 15 residues long. Germline V lookup: CDR1 SGHRS, CDR2 YFSETQ. V was trimmed by 1 base and J by 0 bases, leaving 11 bases between them. Here the CDR3 reads CASSLTGPFSYEQYF. The CDR3 coding sequence is TGCGCCAGCAGCTTGACAGGCCCCTTCTCCTACGAGCAGTACTTC.

V and J are TRBV28 and TRBJ1-2; a possible D gene is TRBD1 (6 bases). From germline, CDR1 is MDHEN and CDR2 SYDVKM. V gave up 6 bases and J gave up 8 bases, with 16 bases separating them. The CDR3 extends over 13 amino acids. CDR3 in DNA: TGTGCCAGCAGCGGGGGGGGCCGGAGAGGCTACACCTTC. The encoded protein is CASSGGGRRGYTF.

J is TRBJ2-1 and V is TRBV5-6; 7 bases fit TRBD2. Germline V gene lookup returns CDR1 SGHDT and CDR2 YYEEEE. Trimming removed 2 bases from V and 2 bases from J; junction bases left unmatched: 4. The CDR3 length is 15 residues. CDR3 residues: CASSFGGSAYNEQFF. CDR3 in DNA: TGTGCCAGCAGCTTCGGGGGGTCTGCCTACAATGAGCAGTTCTTC. The variable domain in full, with the rest retrieved from reference TRBV5-6 and TRBJ2-1, is DAGVTQSPTHLIKTRGQQVTLRCSPKSGHDTVSWYQQALGQGPQFIFQYYEEEERQRGNFPDRFSGHQFPNYSSELNVNALLLGDSALYLCASSFGGSAYNEQFFGPGTRLTVL.

This rearrangement joins TRBV28 to TRBJ2-1; TRBD1 aligns across 10 bases. V dropped 2 bases and J dropped 7; count of bases not matched to a gene: 5. The CDR3 consists of 15 residues. The germline gives CDR1 MDHEN, CDR2 SYDVKM. CDR3 region: CASSLPGQGLNEQFF. The DNA for the CDR3 is TGTGCCAGCAGTTTACCGGGACAGGGGTTGAATGAGCAGTTCTTC.

This clone was seen only a few times. One junction end does not reproduce the germline sequence, and a read error may be involved. The chain combines TRBV7-7 with TRBJ2-1, with a weak D call TRBD1 (5 bases). The CDR3 length is 13 residues. Germline V gene data show CDR1 as SSHAT and CDR2 as FNYEAQ (reference sequence). The CDR3 nucleotides are TGTGCTAGCAGCCCCTGGGGCACGGACGAGCAGTTCTTC. As protein: CASSPWGTDEQFF.

The chain couples TRBV5-1 to TRBJ2-1, with no clear D. Between the trimmed V and J ends, which lost 3 bases and 10 bases, there was a span of 14 bases. The length of the CDR3 is 13 residues. Germline V gene data show CDR1 as SGHRS and CDR2 as YFSETQ. The DNA for the CDR3 is TGCGCCAGCAGCTCTCTATCCGGTCCCGAGCAGTTCTTC. Translating gives CASSSLSGPEQFF.

This chain connects TRBV4-3 to TRBJ2-7, with D possibly matching TRBD2 (6 bases). Germline V lookup: CDR1 LGHNA, CDR2 YSLEER. Trimming left V 1 base short and J 5 bases short, with 15 bases between. This CDR3 has 15 amino acids. This CDR3 reads CASSQGGGGIDEQYF. CDR3 bases: TGCGCCAGCAGCCAAGGGGGTGGGGGGATCGACGAGCAGTACTTC.

Details on this clone: The same CDR3 arises from other DNA sequences in this sample as well. The chain carries TRBV9 and TRBJ2-3; 8 nucleotides align to TRBD2. Germline CDR1 reads SGDLS; CDR2 reads YYNGEE. There are 15 residues in the CDR3. V lost 8 bases, J lost 0 bases, and 8 bases stayed unmatched. The CDR3 is CASGRAGGSTDTQYF. The CDR3 DNA reads TGTGCCAGTGGTCGGGCGGGAGGTAGCACAGATACGCAGTATTTT. The full variable domain, its missing parts supplied by reference TRBV9 and TRBJ2-3, is DSGVTQTPKHLITATGQRVTLRCSPRSGDLSVYWYQQSLDQGLQFLIQYYNGEERAKGNILERFSAQQFPDLHSELNLSSLELGDSALYFCASGRAGGSTDTQYFGPGTRLTVL.

The chain links TRBV5-1 to TRBJ1-1; unclear D gene. The CDR3 is 13 amino acids. Looked up from germline, CDR1 is SGHRS and CDR2 is YFSETQ. Between the trimmed V and J ends, which lost 1 base and 2 bases, there was a span of 6 bases. The CDR3 is CASSLTVNTEAFF. CDR3 sequence (DNA): TGCGCCAGCAGCTTGACAGTTAACACTGAAGCTTTCTTT.

The chain uses TRBV19 and TRBJ1-5; a weak D match, TRBD1 (5 bases). The CDR3 spans 17 residues. CDR1 LNHDA and CDR2 SQIVND come from the germline V gene (reference sequence). Trimming left V 1 base short and J 8 bases short, with 21 bases between. The chain's CDR3 is CASSIVRRGQPFEPQHF. The CDR3, as DNA: TGTGCCAGTAGTATAGTAAGGCGCGGACAACCGTTTGAGCCCCAGCATTTT.

In DNA form, the CDR3 reads TGTGCCAGCAGCGTAGAGGGGACTAGCCAAACCCAGTACTTC. It is translated as CASSVEGTSQTQYF. The rearrangement links TRBV9 to TRBJ2-5; 9 bases align to TRBD2. V shed 0 bases and J 8 bases; nucleotides not matched to a gene: 5. The germline gives CDR1 SGDLS, CDR2 YYNGEE. The CDR3 runs to 14 residues.

The chain couples TRBV27 to TRBJ1-5, with D unclear. CDR1 and CDR2 from the germline V gene are MNHEY and SMNVEV (reference sequence). The CDR3 is 15 amino acids. V was pared by 0 bases and J by 7 bases, with 13 bases between. DNA of the CDR3: TGTGCCAGCAGTTTATCATCCAGGCGTGGGCAGCCCCAGCATTTT. The encoded protein is CASSLSSRRGQPQHF.

The chain has TRBV9 and TRBJ2-7, with D perhaps matching TRBD1 (5 bases). V lost 0 bases and J lost 4, with 8 bases in between. The germline V gene encodes CDR1 SGDLS and CDR2 YYNGEE. The CDR3 loop spans 13 amino acids. CDR3 residues: CASSVAQGYEQYF. Written as DNA, the CDR3 is TGTGCCAGCAGCGTAGCGCAGGGTTACGAGCAGTACTTC. The entire variable domain, with the rest obtained from reference TRBV9 and TRBJ2-7, is as follows: DSGVTQTPKHLITATGQRVTLRCSPRSGDLSVYWYQQSLDQGLQFLIQYYNGEERAKGNILERFSAQQFPDLHSELNLSSLELGDSALYFCASSVAQGYEQYFGPGTRLTVT.